This T cell receptor (beta chain) was sequenced for a study of cytomegalovirus exposure and HLA in healthy donors. Regarding the study as a whole: Under in vitro conditions, a few CMV-associated chains were confirmed as specific for CMV antigens.

Germline V gene sequence: CDR1 SGHRS, CDR2 YFSETQ. The length of the CDR3 is 15 residues. V was clipped by 0 bases and J by 4 bases, with 12 bases between them. The primer mix had 60 Vbeta and 13 Jbeta primers. Assay used: immunoSEQ multiplex PCR; TCRdb lists only in-frame clones, some missing. The sample records approximately 70,000 clones, 55% to 80% being singletons. Details on this clone: The antigen is undetermined.

Each of the donors was a healthy bone marrow donor. The TCR comes from a man aged 40-49 years in good health and CMV-seropositive. Sequenced: PBMCs. The genes are TRBV5-1 and TRBJ2-3; the D is unclear. The CDR3 region has the DNA TGCGCCAGCAGCTTGGATGGGCTAACCGCAGATACGCAGTATTTT. Its translation is CASSLDGLTADTQYF. Supplemented by reference TRBV5-1 and TRBJ2-3, the full variable domain reads KAGVTQTPRYLIKTRGQQVTLSCSPISGHRSVSWYQQTPGQGLQFLFEYFSETQRNKGNFPGRFSGRQFSNSRSEMNVSTLELGDSALYLCASSLDGLTADTQYFGPGTRLTVL.